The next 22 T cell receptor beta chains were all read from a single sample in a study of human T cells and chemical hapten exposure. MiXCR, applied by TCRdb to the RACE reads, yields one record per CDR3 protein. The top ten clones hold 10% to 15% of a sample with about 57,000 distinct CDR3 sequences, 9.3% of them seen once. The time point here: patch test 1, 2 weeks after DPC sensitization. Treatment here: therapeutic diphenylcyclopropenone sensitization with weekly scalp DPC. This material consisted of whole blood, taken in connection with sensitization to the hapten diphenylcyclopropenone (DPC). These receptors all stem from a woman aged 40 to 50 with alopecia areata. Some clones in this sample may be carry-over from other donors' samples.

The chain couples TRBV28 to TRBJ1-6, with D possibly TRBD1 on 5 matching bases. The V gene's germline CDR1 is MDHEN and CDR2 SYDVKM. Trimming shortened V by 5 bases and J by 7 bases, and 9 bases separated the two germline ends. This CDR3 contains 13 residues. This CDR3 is CASSHRLNSPLHF. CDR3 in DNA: TGTGCCAGCAGTCACAGGCTGAATTCACCCCTCCACTTT.

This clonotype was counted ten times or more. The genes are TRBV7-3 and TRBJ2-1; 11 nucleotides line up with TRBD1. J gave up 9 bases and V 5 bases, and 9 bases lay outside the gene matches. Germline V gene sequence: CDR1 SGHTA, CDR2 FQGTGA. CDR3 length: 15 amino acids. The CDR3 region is CASSPGTGGVLEQFF. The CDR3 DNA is TGTGCCAGCAGCCCCGGGACAGGGGGGGTCCTTGAGCAGTTCTTC.

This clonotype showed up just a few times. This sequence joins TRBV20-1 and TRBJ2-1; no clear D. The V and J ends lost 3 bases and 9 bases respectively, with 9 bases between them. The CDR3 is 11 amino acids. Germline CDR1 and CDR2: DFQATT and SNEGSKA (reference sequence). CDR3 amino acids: CSASESREQFF. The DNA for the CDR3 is TGCAGTGCTAGTGAATCTCGTGAGCAGTTCTTC.

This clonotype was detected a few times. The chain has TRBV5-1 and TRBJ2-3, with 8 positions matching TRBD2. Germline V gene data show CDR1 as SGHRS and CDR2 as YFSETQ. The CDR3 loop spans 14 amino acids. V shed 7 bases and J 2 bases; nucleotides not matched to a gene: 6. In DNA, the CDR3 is TGCGCCAGCCGCGGGGGGCGCTCCACAGATACGCAGTATTTT. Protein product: CASRGGRSTDTQYF. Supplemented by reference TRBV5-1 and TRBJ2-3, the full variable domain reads KAGVTQTPRYLIKTRGQQVTLSCSPISGHRSVSWYQQTPGQGLQFLFEYFSETQRNKGNFPGRFSGRQFSNSRSEMNVSTLELGDSALYLCASRGGRSTDTQYFGPGTRLTVL.

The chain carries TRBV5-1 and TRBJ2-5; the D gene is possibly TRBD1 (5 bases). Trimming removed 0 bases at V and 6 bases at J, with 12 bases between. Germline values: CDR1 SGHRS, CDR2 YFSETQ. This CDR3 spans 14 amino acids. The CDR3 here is CASSLVGELKTQYF. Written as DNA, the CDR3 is TGCGCCAGCAGCTTGGTAGGGGAATTAAAGACCCAGTACTTC.

The CDR3 is CASSQGSLGGQPQHF. CDR3 bases: TGTGCCAGCAGCCAAGGTTCCTTGGGGGGCCAGCCCCAGCATTTT. V gene TRBV3-1 combines with J gene TRBJ1-5; possible D gene TRBD1, 6 bases. Trimming took off 1 base at V and 7 bases at J, with 14 bases between the two ends. This CDR3 spans 15 amino acids. Per germline, CDR1 LGHDT and CDR2 YNNKEL (reference sequence).

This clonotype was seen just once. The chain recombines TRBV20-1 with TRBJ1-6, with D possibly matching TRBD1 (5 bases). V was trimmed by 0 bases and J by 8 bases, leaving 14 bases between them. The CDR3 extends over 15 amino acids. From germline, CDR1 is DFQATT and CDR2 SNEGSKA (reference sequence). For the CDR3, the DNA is TGCAGTGCTAGAGACCCGACAGCTGATTATTCACCCCTCCACTTT. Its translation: CSARDPTADYSPLHF.

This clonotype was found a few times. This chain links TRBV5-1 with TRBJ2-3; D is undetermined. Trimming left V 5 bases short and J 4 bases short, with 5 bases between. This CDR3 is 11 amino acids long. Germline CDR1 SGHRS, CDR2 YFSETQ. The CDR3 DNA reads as TGCGCCAGCAGTGGGGCAGATACGCAGTATTTT. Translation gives CASSGADTQYF.

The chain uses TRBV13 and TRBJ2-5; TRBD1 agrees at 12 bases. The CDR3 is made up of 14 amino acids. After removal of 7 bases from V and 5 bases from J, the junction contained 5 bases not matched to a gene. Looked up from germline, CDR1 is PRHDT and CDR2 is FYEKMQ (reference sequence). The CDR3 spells CASKGQGAGETQYF. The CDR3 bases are TGTGCCAGCAAGGGACAGGGGGCAGGGGAGACCCAGTACTTC.

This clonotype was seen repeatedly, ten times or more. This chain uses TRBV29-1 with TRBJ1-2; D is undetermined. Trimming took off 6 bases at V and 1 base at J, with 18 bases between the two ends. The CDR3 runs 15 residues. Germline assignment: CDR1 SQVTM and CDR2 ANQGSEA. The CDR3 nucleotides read TGCAGCGTGAGAACCGAAAGGGCGTTTAACTATGGCTACACCTTC. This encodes CSVRTERAFNYGYTF.

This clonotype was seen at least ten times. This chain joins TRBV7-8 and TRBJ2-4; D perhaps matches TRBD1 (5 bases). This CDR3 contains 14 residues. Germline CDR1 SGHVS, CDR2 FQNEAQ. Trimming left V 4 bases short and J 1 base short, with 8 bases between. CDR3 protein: CASSSRQAKNIQYF. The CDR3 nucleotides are TGTGCCAGCAGCTCCCGACAGGCCAAAAACATTCAGTACTTC.

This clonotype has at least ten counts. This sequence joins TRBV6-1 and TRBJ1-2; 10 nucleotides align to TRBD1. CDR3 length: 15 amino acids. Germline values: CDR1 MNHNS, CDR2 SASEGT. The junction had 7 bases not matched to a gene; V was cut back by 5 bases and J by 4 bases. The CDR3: CASSPGQGWGYGYTF. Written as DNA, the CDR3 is TGTGCCAGCAGTCCGGGACAGGGGTGGGGCTATGGCTACACCTTC.

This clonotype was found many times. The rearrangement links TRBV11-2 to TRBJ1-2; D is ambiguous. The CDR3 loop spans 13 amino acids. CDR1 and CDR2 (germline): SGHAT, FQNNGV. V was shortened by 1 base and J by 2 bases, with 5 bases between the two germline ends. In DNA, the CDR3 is TGTGCCAGCAGCTTAGGACGCAACTATGGCTACACCTTC. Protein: CASSLGRNYGYTF.

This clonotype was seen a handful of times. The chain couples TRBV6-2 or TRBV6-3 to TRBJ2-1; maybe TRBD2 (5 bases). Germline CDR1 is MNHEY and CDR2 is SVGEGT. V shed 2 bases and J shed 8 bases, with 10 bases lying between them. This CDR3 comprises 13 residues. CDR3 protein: CASSYSGSHEQFF. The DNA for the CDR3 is TGTGCCAGCAGTTACAGTGGGAGCCATGAGCAGTTCTTC.

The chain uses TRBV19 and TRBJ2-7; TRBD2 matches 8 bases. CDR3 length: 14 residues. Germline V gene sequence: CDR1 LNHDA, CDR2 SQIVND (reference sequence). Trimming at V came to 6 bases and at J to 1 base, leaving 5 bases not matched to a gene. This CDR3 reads CASRPPSGSYEQYF. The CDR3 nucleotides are TGTGCCAGTAGGCCTCCTAGCGGGTCCTACGAGCAGTACTTC.

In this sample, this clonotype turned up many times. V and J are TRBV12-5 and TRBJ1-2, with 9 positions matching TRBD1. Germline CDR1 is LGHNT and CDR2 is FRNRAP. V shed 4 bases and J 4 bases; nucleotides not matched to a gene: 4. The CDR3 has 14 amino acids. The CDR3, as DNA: TGTGCTAGTGGTTCCGGACAGGGGCTCTATGGCTACACCTTC. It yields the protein CASGSGQGLYGYTF.

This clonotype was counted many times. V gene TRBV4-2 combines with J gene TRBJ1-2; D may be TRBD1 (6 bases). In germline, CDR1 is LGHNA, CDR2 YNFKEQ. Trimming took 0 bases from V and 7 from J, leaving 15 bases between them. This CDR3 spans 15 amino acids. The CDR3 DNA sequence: TGTGCCAGCAGCCAAGATCAGACAGGTCCTATTGGCTACACCTTC. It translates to CASSQDQTGPIGYTF.

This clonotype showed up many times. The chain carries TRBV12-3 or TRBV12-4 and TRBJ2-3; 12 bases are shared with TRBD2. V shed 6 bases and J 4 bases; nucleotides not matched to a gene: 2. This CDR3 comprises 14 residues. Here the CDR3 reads CASRLAGGPDTQYF. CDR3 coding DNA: TGTGCCAGCAGACTAGCGGGGGGCCCAGATACGCAGTATTTT.

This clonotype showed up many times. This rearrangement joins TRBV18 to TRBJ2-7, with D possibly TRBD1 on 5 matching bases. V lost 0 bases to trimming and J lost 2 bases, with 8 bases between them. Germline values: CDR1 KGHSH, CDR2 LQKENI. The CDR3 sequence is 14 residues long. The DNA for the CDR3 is TGTGCCAGCTCACCACCGGCCAGGGCCTACGAGCAGTACTTC. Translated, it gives CASSPPARAYEQYF.

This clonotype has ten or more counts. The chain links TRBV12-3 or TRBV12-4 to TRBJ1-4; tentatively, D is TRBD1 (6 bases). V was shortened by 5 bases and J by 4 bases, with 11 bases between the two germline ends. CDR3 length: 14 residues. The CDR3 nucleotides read TGTGCCAGCAGTCCGGACAGCATTAATGAAAAACTGTTTTTT. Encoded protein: CASSPDSINEKLFF.

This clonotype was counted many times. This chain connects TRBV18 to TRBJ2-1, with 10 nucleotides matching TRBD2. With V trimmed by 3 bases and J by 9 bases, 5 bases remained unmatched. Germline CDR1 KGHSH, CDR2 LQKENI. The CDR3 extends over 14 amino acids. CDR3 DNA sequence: TGTGCCAGCTCACCCGTGGCTAGCGGGGGTGAGCAGTTCTTC. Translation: CASSPVASGGEQFF. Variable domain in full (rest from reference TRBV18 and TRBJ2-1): NAGVMQNPRHLVRRRGQEARLRCSPMKGHSHVYWYRQLPEEGLKFMVYLQKENIIDESGMPKERFSAEFPKEGPSILRIQQVVRGDSAAYFCASSPVASGGEQFFGPGTRLTVL.

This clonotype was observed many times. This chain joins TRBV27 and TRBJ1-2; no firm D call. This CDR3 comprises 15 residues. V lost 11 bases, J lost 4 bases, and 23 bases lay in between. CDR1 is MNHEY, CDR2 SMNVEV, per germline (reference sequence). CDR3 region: CAAGRKGRDLYGYTF. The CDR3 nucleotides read TGTGCCGCAGGCAGGAAGGGAAGAGACCTCTATGGCTACACCTTC.